This T cell receptor beta chain comes out of a study of blood T cell repertoires in COVID-19. Background on the study: COVID-19 samples, acute and convalescent, were from the United States, Italy and Spain. PBMCs, B-cell-depleted T cells, or T cells were the source of the cDNA or gDNA that made up the material.

As processed by the authors: Using reference gene primer amplification, nucleated cell counts were estimated. Generated by immunoSEQ multiplex PCR, the TCRdb table keeps only in-frame clones and is missing some. V and J calls and clone size follow that table, whereas D and trimming were derived from the DNA. The sample includes about 87,000 clones, roughly 80% of them seen just once. Per germline, CDR1 ENHRY and CDR2 SYGVKD. The junction had 0 bases not matched to a gene; V was cut back by 4 bases and J by 0 bases. There are 15 residues in the CDR3. This receptor was obtained from a woman of 80 years or more with active or convalescent COVID-19. The sample was peripheral blood. The J gene is TRBJ1-3, the V gene TRBV10-3; 10 nucleotides agree with TRBD1. The CDR3 spells CAISGQGASGNTIYF. CDR3 sequence (DNA): TGTGCCATCAGTGGACAGGGGGCCTCTGGAAACACCATATATTTT.